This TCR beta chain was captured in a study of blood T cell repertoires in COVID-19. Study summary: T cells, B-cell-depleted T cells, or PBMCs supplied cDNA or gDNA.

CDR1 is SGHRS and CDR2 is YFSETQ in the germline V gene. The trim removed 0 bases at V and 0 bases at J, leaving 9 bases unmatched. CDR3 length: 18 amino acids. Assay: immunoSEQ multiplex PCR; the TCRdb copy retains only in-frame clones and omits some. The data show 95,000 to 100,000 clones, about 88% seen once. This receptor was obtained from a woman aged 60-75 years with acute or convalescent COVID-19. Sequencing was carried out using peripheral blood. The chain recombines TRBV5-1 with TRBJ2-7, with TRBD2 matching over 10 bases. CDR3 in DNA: TGCGCCAGCAGCTTGGCCGCGACTAGCGGGCGGAGCTCCTACGAGCAGTACTTC. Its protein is CASSLAATSGRSSYEQYF.